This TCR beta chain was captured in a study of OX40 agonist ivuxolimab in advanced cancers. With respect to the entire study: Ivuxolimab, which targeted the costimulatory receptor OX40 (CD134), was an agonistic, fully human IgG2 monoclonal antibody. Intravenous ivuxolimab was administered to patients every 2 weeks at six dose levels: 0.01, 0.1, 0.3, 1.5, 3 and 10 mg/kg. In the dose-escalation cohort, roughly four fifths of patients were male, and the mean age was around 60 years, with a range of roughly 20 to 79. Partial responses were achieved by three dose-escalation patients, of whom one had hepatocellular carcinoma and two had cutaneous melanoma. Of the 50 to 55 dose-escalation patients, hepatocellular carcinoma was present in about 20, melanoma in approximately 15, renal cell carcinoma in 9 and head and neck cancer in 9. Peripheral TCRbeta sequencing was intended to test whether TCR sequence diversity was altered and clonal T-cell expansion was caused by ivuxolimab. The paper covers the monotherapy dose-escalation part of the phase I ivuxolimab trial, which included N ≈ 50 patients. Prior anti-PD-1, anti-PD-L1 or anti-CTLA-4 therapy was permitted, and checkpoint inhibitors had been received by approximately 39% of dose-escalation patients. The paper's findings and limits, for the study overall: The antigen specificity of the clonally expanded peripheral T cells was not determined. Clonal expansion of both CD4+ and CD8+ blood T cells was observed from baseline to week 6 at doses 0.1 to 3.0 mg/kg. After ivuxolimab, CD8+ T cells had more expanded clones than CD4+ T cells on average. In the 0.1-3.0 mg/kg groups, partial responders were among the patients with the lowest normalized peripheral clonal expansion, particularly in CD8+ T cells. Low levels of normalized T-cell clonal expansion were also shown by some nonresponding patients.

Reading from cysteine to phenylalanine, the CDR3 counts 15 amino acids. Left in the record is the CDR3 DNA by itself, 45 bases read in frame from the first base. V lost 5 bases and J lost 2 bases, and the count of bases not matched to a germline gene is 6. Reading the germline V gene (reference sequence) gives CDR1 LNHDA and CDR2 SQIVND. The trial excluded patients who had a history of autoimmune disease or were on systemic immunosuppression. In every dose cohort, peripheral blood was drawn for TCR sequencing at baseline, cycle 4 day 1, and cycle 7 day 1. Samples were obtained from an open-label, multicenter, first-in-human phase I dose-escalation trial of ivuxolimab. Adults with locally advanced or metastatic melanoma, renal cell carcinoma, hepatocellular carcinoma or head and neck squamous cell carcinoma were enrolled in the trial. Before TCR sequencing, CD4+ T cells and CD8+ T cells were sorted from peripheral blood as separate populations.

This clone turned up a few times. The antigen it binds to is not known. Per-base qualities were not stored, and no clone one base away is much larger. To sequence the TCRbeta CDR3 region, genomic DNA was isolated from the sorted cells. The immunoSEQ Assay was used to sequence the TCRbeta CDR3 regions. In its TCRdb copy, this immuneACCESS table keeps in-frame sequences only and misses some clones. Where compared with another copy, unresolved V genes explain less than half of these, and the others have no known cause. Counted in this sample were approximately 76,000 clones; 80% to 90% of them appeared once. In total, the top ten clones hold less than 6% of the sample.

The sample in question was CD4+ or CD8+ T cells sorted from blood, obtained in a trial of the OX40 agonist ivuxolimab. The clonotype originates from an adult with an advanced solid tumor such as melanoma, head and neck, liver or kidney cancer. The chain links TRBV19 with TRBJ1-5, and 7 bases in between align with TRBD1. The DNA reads TGTGCCAGTAGTTTAAGCGGACAGGGCAATCAGCCCCAGCATTTT. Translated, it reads CASSLSGQGNQPQHF.